Listed below are T cell receptor beta chains from one sample, sequenced in a study of tumor-infiltrating lymphocytes in localized non-small cell lung cancer. Method: immunoSEQ multiplex PCR; TCRdb's copy keeps in-frame clones and lacks some. Altogether about 2,300 clones are present, 45% to 60% being singletons, with the ten largest covering 13%. The sequencing sample was made of uninvolved lung tissue not adjacent to the tumor. The source of these receptors is a human donor with non-small cell lung cancer. Some clones in this sample may be carry-over from other donors' samples. The CDR3 runs from the conserved cysteine through the conserved F or W. The order of the fields is CDR3 DNA, CDR3 protein, clone size, D gene, J gene, V gene. A D gene is named only where the DNA matches it firmly. Not all rows give a size; the values are once, few, many and, for expanded clones, a class.

CDR3 DNA: TGTGCCAGTAACAGTGTAGGCACCGGGGAGCTGTTTTTT
CDR3 protein: CASNSVGTGELFF
clone size: medium-sized
D gene: -
J gene: TRBJ2-2
V gene: TRBV6-1

CDR3 DNA: TGTGCCAGCAGTGAAGCGGGGGGAATGGGCGGCTACACCTTC
CDR3 protein: CASSEAGGMGGYTF
clone size: few
D gene: -
J gene: TRBJ1-2
V gene: TRBV6-1

CDR3 DNA: TGTGCCAGTAGCCCGACTAGCGGGAGTTTTGATACGCAGTATTTT
CDR3 protein: CASSPTSGSFDTQYF
clone size: -
D gene: TRBD2
J gene: TRBJ2-3
V gene: TRBV19

CDR3 DNA: TGCGCCAGCAACCCGGGACAGAGCTATGGCTACACCTTC
CDR3 protein: CASNPGQSYGYTF
clone size: few
D gene: TRBD1
J gene: TRBJ1-2
V gene: TRBV5-1

CDR3 DNA: TGTGCCTGGACTCGACGCTTTACTGAAGCTTTCTTT
CDR3 protein: CAWTRRFTEAFF
clone size: -
D gene: -
J gene: TRBJ1-1
V gene: TRBV30

CDR3 DNA: TGTGCCAGCAGCCAGGGGGGAGACGGCACTGAAGCTTTCTTT
CDR3 protein: CASSQGGDGTEAFF
clone size: few
D gene: TRBD1
J gene: TRBJ1-1
V gene: TRBV7-3

CDR3 DNA: TGTGCCAGCAGCTTAACGAAAAATGAGCAGTTCTTC
CDR3 protein: CASSLTKNEQFF
clone size: -
D gene: -
J gene: TRBJ2-1
V gene: TRBV11-2

CDR3 DNA: TGTGCCAGCAGCAGACTAGACCAAGAGACCCAGTACTTC
CDR3 protein: CASSRLDQETQYF
clone size: -
D gene: -
J gene: TRBJ2-5
V gene: TRBV7-2

CDR3 DNA: TGTGCCAGCAGCCCCCAGGGAATCACCTACGAGCAGTACTTC
CDR3 protein: CASSPQGITYEQYF
clone size: -
D gene: -
J gene: TRBJ2-7
V gene: TRBV7-8

CDR3 DNA: TGTGCCAGCAGCCCTCTGGGACTAGCAAACAATGAGCAGTTCTTC
CDR3 protein: CASSPLGLANNEQFF
clone size: once
D gene: TRBD2
J gene: TRBJ2-1
V gene: TRBV14

CDR3 DNA: TGTGCCAGCAGCGTGAGCCCTTTGGATGAGCAGTTCTTC
CDR3 protein: CASSVSPLDEQFF
clone size: few
D gene: -
J gene: TRBJ2-1
V gene: TRBV9

CDR3 DNA: TGTGCCAGCAGGTTTTCCTACGAGCAGTACTTC
CDR3 protein: CASRFSYEQYF
clone size: -
D gene: -
J gene: TRBJ2-7
V gene: TRBV6-1

CDR3 DNA: TGTGCCAGCAGTGAAGCGTCCATTAGCAATCAGCCCCAGCATTTT
CDR3 protein: CASSEASISNQPQHF
clone size: -
D gene: -
J gene: TRBJ1-5
V gene: TRBV6-1

CDR3 DNA: TGCGCCAGCAGCCTACGAAAAGAGACCCAGTACTTC
CDR3 protein: CASSLRKETQYF
clone size: -
D gene: -
J gene: TRBJ2-5
V gene: TRBV5-1

CDR3 DNA: TGTGCCAGCAGCCGTGTAAGGAACAGTGAAACTAATGAAAAACTGTTTTTT
CDR3 protein: CASSRVRNSETNEKLFF
clone size: few
D gene: -
J gene: TRBJ1-4
V gene: TRBV28

CDR3 DNA: TGTGCCAGCAGTGTCGACCTAGCTGACGAGCAGTACTTC
CDR3 protein: CASSVDLADEQYF
clone size: once
D gene: -
J gene: TRBJ2-7
V gene: TRBV2

CDR3 DNA: TGTGCCAGCTCAAGGACCGGGACAGGGGGGTACGAGCAGTACTTC
CDR3 protein: CASSRTGTGGYEQYF
clone size: -
D gene: TRBD1
J gene: TRBJ2-7
V gene: TRBV18

CDR3 DNA: TGTGCCAGCAGTTACGGGGCTTTAGGAGAGACCCAGTACTTC
CDR3 protein: CASSYGALGETQYF
clone size: -
D gene: -
J gene: TRBJ2-5
V gene: TRBV6-5

CDR3 DNA: TGTGCCAGCAGCTCCTTCCCTAGAGGGGCGTACAATGAGCAGTTCTTC
CDR3 protein: CASSSFPRGAYNEQFF
clone size: once
D gene: -
J gene: TRBJ2-1
V gene: TRBV7-2

CDR3 DNA: TGTGCCATCGCCGTAGGCGCGGACGAGCAGTACTTC
CDR3 protein: CAIAVGADEQYF
clone size: few
D gene: -
J gene: TRBJ2-7
V gene: TRBV10-3

CDR3 DNA: TGTGCCAGCAGCCCAGGACAGGACTATGGCTACACCTTC
CDR3 protein: CASSPGQDYGYTF
clone size: few
D gene: TRBD1
J gene: TRBJ1-2
V gene: TRBV11-2

CDR3 DNA: TGCGCCAGCAGCTCGACAGCCTCCTACGAGCAGTACTTC
CDR3 protein: CASSSTASYEQYF
clone size: -
D gene: -
J gene: TRBJ2-7
V gene: TRBV5-1

CDR3 DNA: TGTGCCAGCTTAATTGACGCGAACACCGGGGAGCTGTTTTTT
CDR3 protein: CASLIDANTGELFF
clone size: -
D gene: -
J gene: TRBJ2-2
V gene: TRBV6-5

CDR3 DNA: TGTGCCTGGAGAACGGACGGTTCTGGTGAAAAACTGTTTTTT
CDR3 protein: CAWRTDGSGEKLFF
clone size: -
D gene: -
J gene: TRBJ1-4
V gene: TRBV30